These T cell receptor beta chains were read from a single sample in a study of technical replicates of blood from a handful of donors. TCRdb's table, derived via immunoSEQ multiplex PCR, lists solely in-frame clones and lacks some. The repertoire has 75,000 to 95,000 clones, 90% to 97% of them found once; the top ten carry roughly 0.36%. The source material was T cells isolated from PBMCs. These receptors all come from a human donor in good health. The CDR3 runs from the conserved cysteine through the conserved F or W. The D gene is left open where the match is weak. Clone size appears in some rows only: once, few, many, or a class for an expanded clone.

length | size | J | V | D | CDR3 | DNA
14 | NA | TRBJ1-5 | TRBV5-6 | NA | CASSFGGLNQPQHF | TGTGCCAGCAGCTTCGGGGGGCTCAATCAGCCCCAGCATTTT
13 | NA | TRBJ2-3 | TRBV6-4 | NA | CASSDSPGDTQYF | TGTGCCAGCAGTGACTCCCCGGGAGATACGCAGTATTTT
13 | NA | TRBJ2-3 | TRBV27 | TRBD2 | CASSAGLAGSQYF | TGTGCCAGCAGTGCGGGACTAGCGGGATCGCAGTATTTT
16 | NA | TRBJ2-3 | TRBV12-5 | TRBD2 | CASGLGASGSSDTQYF | TGTGCTAGTGGTTTGGGCGCTAGCGGGAGTTCAGATACGCAGTATTTT
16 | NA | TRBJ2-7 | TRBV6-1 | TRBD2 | CASSEVGLADLYEQYF | TGTGCCAGCAGTGAAGTGGGACTAGCGGACCTCTACGAGCAGTACTTC
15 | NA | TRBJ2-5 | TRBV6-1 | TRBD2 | CASSRTSGRQETQYF | TGTGCCAGCAGTCGTACTAGCGGGAGGCAAGAGACCCAGTACTTC
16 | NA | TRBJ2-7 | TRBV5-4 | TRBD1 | CASSRNTGTDSYEQYF | TGTGCCAGCAGCCGGAATACCGGGACAGACTCCTACGAGCAGTACTTC
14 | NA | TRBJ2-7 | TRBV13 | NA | CASSLEDDSFEQYF | TGTGCCAGCAGCTTAGAAGATGACAGCTTCGAGCAGTACTTC
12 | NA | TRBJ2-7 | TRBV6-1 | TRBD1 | CASSGTAYEQYF | TGTGCCAGTTCCGGGACAGCCTACGAGCAGTACTTC
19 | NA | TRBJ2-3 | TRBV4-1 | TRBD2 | CASSQDYFRREVGTDTQYF | TGCGCCAGCAGCCAAGATTATTTTAGGCGGGAGGTGGGCACAGATACGCAGTATTTT
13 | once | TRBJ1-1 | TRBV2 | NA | CASSSQGSTEAFF | TGTGCCAGCAGTAGTCAGGGTAGCACTGAAGCTTTCTTT
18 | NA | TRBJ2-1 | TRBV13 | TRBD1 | CASSLISGQGENYNEQFF | TGTGCCAGCAGCTTAATCTCCGGACAGGGAGAAAACTACAATGAGCAGTTCTTC
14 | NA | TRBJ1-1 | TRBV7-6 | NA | CASSLREKNTEAFF | TGTGCCAGCAGCTTGAGGGAAAAAAACACTGAAGCTTTCTTT
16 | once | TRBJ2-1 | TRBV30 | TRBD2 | CAWSAQLGLANNEQFF | TGTGCCTGGAGTGCCCAATTGGGACTAGCTAACAATGAGCAGTTCTTC
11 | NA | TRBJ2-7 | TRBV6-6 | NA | CASSYSGEQYF | TGTGCCAGCAGTTACTCCGGTGAGCAGTACTTC
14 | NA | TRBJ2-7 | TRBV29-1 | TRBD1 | CSVEPGTGENEQYF | TGCAGCGTTGAACCAGGGACAGGGGAGAACGAGCAGTACTTC